Following are 14 T cell receptor beta chains from one sample sequenced in a study of preoperative IRX-2 immunotherapy in early breast cancer. The data were produced by immunoSEQ multiplex PCR, yet TCRdb's version contains in-frame clones alone and is incomplete. This table holds tens of thousands of clones, 83% found once. As for treatment: preoperative locoregional IRX-2 cytokine immunotherapy. This sample comprised lymph node tissue, obtained from a patient treated with IRX-2 immunotherapy. These receptors were obtained from a human donor with breast cancer.

This clone was seen a single time. This sequence joins TRBV30 and TRBJ2-1; no definite D call. V was pared by 0 bases and J by 3 bases, with 6 bases between. The CDR3 totals 13 residues. Germline assignment: CDR1 GTSNPN and CDR2 SVGIG (reference sequence). The DNA for the CDR3 is TGTGCCTGGAGTGTACATTTCTACAATGAGCAGTTCTTC. Translation: CAWSVHFYNEQFF.

The chain is built from TRBV6-8 and TRBJ1-2; D is undetermined. This CDR3 region has 12 residues. The V and J ends lost 7 bases and 4 bases respectively, with 10 bases between them. Germline CDR1 and CDR2: MNHGY and SAAAGT. This chain's CDR3 is CASTGDLYGYTF. In DNA form, the CDR3 reads TGTGCCAGCACAGGCGACCTCTATGGCTACACCTTC.

This clone has only one observation. J is TRBJ2-2 and V is TRBV7-1; D is uncertain. TRBV7-1 is assigned to the ORF class and has an uncertain function. Trimming shortened V by 1 base and J by 1 base, and 1 base separated the two germline ends. This CDR3 region has 13 residues. The CDR3 DNA is TGTGCCAGCAGCTCAGGGAACACCGGGGAGCTGTTTTTT. As protein: CASSSGNTGELFF.

This clone was picked up a small number of times. J is TRBJ1-4 and V is TRBV19; tentatively, D is TRBD1 (6 bases). Trimming shortened V by 3 bases and J by 7 bases, and 12 bases separated the two germline ends. This CDR3 is 14 amino acids long. Germline CDR1 and CDR2: LNHDA and SQIVND (reference sequence). The CDR3: CASSIGRGREKLFF. DNA for the CDR3: TGTGCCAGTAGTATTGGCAGGGGTCGTGAAAAACTGTTTTTT.

The chain joins TRBV6-8 to TRBJ2-5; tentatively, D is TRBD1 or TRBD2 (5 bases each). Germline values: CDR1 MNHGY, CDR2 SAAAGT. The CDR3 has 14 residues. V lost 6 bases, J lost 3 bases, and 14 bases lay in between. DNA for the CDR3: TGTGCCAGCAGCCCCGGGACGGTCAAAGAGACCCAGTACTTC. Translation: CASSPGTVKETQYF.

V gene TRBV22-1 combines with J gene TRBJ2-2; the table's D call, TRBD1, has no DNA check behind it. TRBV22-1 constitutes a pseudogene. CDR3 length equals 13 residues. CDR3 sequence (DNA): TGTGCCAGCAGCATCGACAGCACCGGGGAGCTGTTTTTT. Translation gives CASSIDSTGELFF.

The chain carries TRBV5-1 and TRBJ1-5, with a possible D match to TRBD1 (6 bases). The V gene lost 0 bases and the J gene lost 9 bases, with 19 bases spanning the gap. Germline V lookup: CDR1 SGHRS, CDR2 YFSETQ. This CDR3 has 16 amino acids. The CDR3 sequence: CASSLGGAQGQRPQHF. Written as DNA, the CDR3 is TGCGCCAGCAGCTTGGGTGGAGCACAGGGCCAGAGGCCCCAGCATTTT. The entire variable domain, with the rest obtained from reference TRBV5-1 and TRBJ1-5, is as follows: KAGVTQTPRYLIKTRGQQVTLSCSPISGHRSVSWYQQTPGQGLQFLFEYFSETQRNKGNFPGRFSGRQFSNSRSEMNVSTLELGDSALYLCASSLGGAQGQRPQHFGDGTRLSIL.

J is TRBJ2-7 and V is TRBV29-1, with D unclear. The V gene lost 4 bases and the J gene lost 6 bases, with 13 bases spanning the gap. The germline V gene has CDR1 SQVTM and CDR2 ANQGSEA. The CDR3 loop spans 12 amino acids. In DNA, the CDR3 is TGCAGCGTTGGCCCCGCCCTTGGCGAGCAGTACTTC. The encoded protein is CSVGPALGEQYF.

The chain has TRBV18 and TRBJ2-7; 12 positions match TRBD2. Germline V lookup: CDR1 KGHSH, CDR2 LQKENI. The CDR3 has 16 residues. V gave up 3 bases and J gave up 2 bases; unmatched junction bases: 5. This CDR3 reads CASSPVLAGGAYEQYF. CDR3 in DNA: TGTGCCAGCTCACCCGTCCTAGCGGGAGGGGCCTACGAGCAGTACTTC.

The rearrangement uses TRBV7-5 and TRBJ2-2. TRBV7-5 is a recognized pseudogene. The CDR3 spans 16 residues. The CDR3 DNA is TGTGCCAGCAGCTTAGACGGGGCCTCGAACACCGGGGAGCTGTTTTTT. This sequence encodes CASSLDGASNTGELFF.

J is TRBJ1-2 and V is TRBV6-7, with a weak D call TRBD1 (6 bases). TRBV6-7 is an open reading frame whose function is uncertain. Trimming shortened V by 4 bases and J by 0 bases, and 9 bases separated the two germline ends. This CDR3 is 14 amino acids long. Here the CDR3 DNA reads TGTGCCAGCAGTTCCGGGACAACTAACTATGGCTACACCTTC. As protein: CASSSGTTNYGYTF.

V is TRBV19 and J is TRBJ2-3, with 9 bases fitting TRBD2. This CDR3 comprises 15 residues. Germline assignment: CDR1 LNHDA and CDR2 SQIVND (reference sequence). The junction had 8 bases not matched to a gene; V was cut back by 6 bases and J by 4 bases. CDR3 region: CASRSPAGGADTQYF. The CDR3 DNA sequence: TGTGCCAGTAGATCCCCGGCGGGGGGGGCAGATACGCAGTATTTT.

The rearrangement links TRBV19 to TRBJ1-2; D unclear. The CDR3 length is 12 residues. Looked up from germline, CDR1 is LNHDA and CDR2 is SQIVND (reference sequence). The V and J ends lost 4 bases and 2 bases respectively, with 5 bases between them. CDR3 sequence reads: CASSSGNYGYTF. The CDR3 bases are TGTGCCAGTAGTAGTGGGAACTATGGCTACACCTTC.

The rearrangement uses TRBV7-2 and TRBJ2-1, with 7 nucleotides matching TRBD2. This CDR3 has 13 residues. Germline V gene data show CDR1 as SGHTA and CDR2 as FQGNSA. J was trimmed by 8 bases and V by 0 bases; bases with no gene match: 1. The DNA of the CDR3 is TGTGCCAGCAGCTTAGCACTAGCGCATGAGCAGTTCTTC. Translation: CASSLALAHEQFF.